These T cell receptor beta chains were read from a single sample in a study of cytomegalovirus exposure and HLA in healthy donors. Profiled with immunoSEQ multiplex PCR; TCRdb holds only in-frame clones, not every one. The table records 130,000 or so clones, more than 75% of them present only once. Input material: PBMCs. These receptors were collected from a woman aged 45-65 years in good health and CMV-seropositive. Each CDR3 is given with its conserved first and last residue. Each record gives: J gene, clone size, V gene, D gene, CDR3 DNA, CDR3 protein. D genes are given only for firm matches. Where a row states a size, it is once, few, many or the class of an expanded clone; other rows omit it.

TRBJ1-5 | - | TRBV5-8 | - | TGTGCCAGCAGTACCATCAGGGAACAGCCCCAGCATTTT | CASSTIREQPQHF
TRBJ2-7 | - | TRBV11-3 | TRBD2 | TGTGCCAGCAGCTTAGGCGGGGGGCCTCCCTACGAGCAGTACTTC | CASSLGGGPPYEQYF
TRBJ2-7 | - | TRBV7-6 | - | TGTGCCAGCAGCCCAGGGGAGTCCTACGAGCAGTACTTC | CASSPGESYEQYF
TRBJ1-1 | - | TRBV27 | - | TGTGCCAGCAGCCTCAGGGGCCACATGAACACTGAAGCTTTCTTT | CASSLRGHMNTEAFF
TRBJ2-1 | - | TRBV27 | - | TGTGCCAGCAGCATACAGGCGTTCACGTACAATGAGCAGTTCTTC | CASSIQAFTYNEQFF
TRBJ2-7 | - | TRBV19 | TRBD2 | TGTGCGACTAGCGGGTTCTCCTACGAGCAGTACTTC | CATSGFSYEQYF
TRBJ1-2 | - | TRBV28 | - | TGTGCCAGCAGTTTGGGGGGGGTTGGGGGATTCTATGGCTACACCTTC | CASSLGGVGGFYGYTF
TRBJ2-6 | once | TRBV2 | TRBD1 | TGTGCCAGCAGTGAGGACAGGCTAAACGTCCTGACTTTC | CASSEDRLNVLTF
TRBJ1-2 | - | TRBV7-2 | - | TGTGCCAGCAGCTTAGAGGTCGCGGGTGATGGCTACACCTTC | CASSLEVAGDGYTF
TRBJ2-2 | - | TRBV7-9 | - | TGTGCCAGCAGCCTCTCCCTGGGCAGGGTTAGTGTCGGGGAGCTGTTTTTT | CASSLSLGRVSVGELFF
TRBJ1-2 | - | TRBV18 | - | TGTGCCAGCTCACCACGCGAGCCTCCAGGCTACACCTTC | CASSPREPPGYTF
TRBJ1-1 | once | TRBV15 | - | TGTGCCACCAGCAGAGATCGGCAGGCCTTGTCAGCTTTCTTT | CATSRDRQALSAFF
TRBJ1-1 | - | TRBV7-2 | TRBD1 | TGTGCCAGCCGCAGACAGGGTGTGACTGAAGCTTTCTTT | CASRRQGVTEAFF
TRBJ2-3 | - | TRBV15 | - | TGTGCCACCAGTCCGCCCGGCTACCAGGGGACAGATACGCAGTATTTT | CATSPPGYQGTDTQYF
TRBJ2-7 | - | TRBV27 | TRBD2 | TGTGCCAGCAAAGAGGGACTAGTGGGTAACGAGCAGTACTTC | CASKEGLVGNEQYF
TRBJ2-7 | - | TRBV7-8 | - | TGTGCCAGCAGCTTAGCTATTACAGGGAACTTGATCTACGAGCAGTACTTC | CASSLAITGNLIYEQYF
TRBJ1-4 | - | TRBV5-5 | TRBD1 | TGTGCCAGCAGCGGAACAGGGGGCAACGAAAAACTGTTTTTT | CASSGTGGNEKLFF